Listed below are T cell receptor beta chains from one sample, sequenced in a study of cytomegalovirus exposure and HLA in healthy donors. Profiling relied on immunoSEQ multiplex PCR, and the TCRdb table lists in-frame clones only, not all of them. The sample carries approximately 110,000 clones, 85% to 90% recorded once. The sequenced sample consisted of PBMCs. The origin of the receptors is a woman under 30 in good health and CMV-seropositive. The CDR3 runs from the conserved cysteine through the conserved F or W. The order of the fields is D gene, J gene, V gene, CDR3 protein. A D gene is named only where the DNA matches it firmly.

D gene: NA
J gene: TRBJ2-6
V gene: TRBV7-3
CDR3 protein: CASSPIAGANVLTF

D gene: TRBD1
J gene: TRBJ2-4
V gene: TRBV13
CDR3 protein: CASSHGTGQAIQYF

D gene: TRBD2
J gene: TRBJ2-1
V gene: TRBV5-1
CDR3 protein: CASSSPGLAREQFF

D gene: TRBD1
J gene: TRBJ1-1
V gene: TRBV5-1
CDR3 protein: CASSLVQGGTEAFF

D gene: NA
J gene: TRBJ2-7
V gene: TRBV21-1
CDR3 protein: CASSPWTGNADEQYF

D gene: NA
J gene: TRBJ1-3
V gene: TRBV6-5
CDR3 protein: CASRYTTSGNTIYF

D gene: NA
J gene: TRBJ1-1
V gene: TRBV2
CDR3 protein: CASSRQENTEAFF

D gene: NA
J gene: TRBJ1-4
V gene: TRBV7-6
CDR3 protein: CASSVAGDSYEKLFF

D gene: NA
J gene: TRBJ1-1
V gene: TRBV6-6
CDR3 protein: CASSYRDTEAFF

D gene: NA
J gene: TRBJ2-3
V gene: TRBV6-4
CDR3 protein: CASSLGDTQYF

D gene: NA
J gene: TRBJ1-1
V gene: TRBV2
CDR3 protein: CASESVTEAFF

D gene: NA
J gene: TRBJ1-2
V gene: TRBV4-1
CDR3 protein: CASSQDEGEGYGYTF

D gene: TRBD2
J gene: TRBJ2-3
V gene: TRBV19
CDR3 protein: CASSIGLAGVTDTQYF

D gene: NA
J gene: TRBJ2-2
V gene: TRBV11-1
CDR3 protein: CASSGGASFTGELFF

D gene: TRBD1
J gene: TRBJ2-7
V gene: TRBV5-1
CDR3 protein: CASSGGQGRTYEQYF

D gene: NA
J gene: TRBJ2-2
V gene: TRBV5-1
CDR3 protein: CASSLNRNTGELFF

D gene: TRBD1
J gene: TRBJ2-7
V gene: TRBV27
CDR3 protein: CASSLLESGGYEQYF

D gene: NA
J gene: TRBJ2-5
V gene: TRBV5-1
CDR3 protein: CASSLEGGSGTQYF

D gene: TRBD2
J gene: TRBJ2-1
V gene: TRBV4-2
CDR3 protein: CASSWVGLANSYNEQFF

D gene: NA
J gene: TRBJ2-7
V gene: TRBV2
CDR3 protein: CASSQDWSDEQYF

D gene: NA
J gene: TRBJ1-2
V gene: TRBV25-1
CDR3 protein: CASVQNYGYTF

D gene: NA
J gene: TRBJ2-7
V gene: TRBV27
CDR3 protein: CASSLRRGSYEQYF

D gene: NA
J gene: TRBJ1-2
V gene: TRBV5-1
CDR3 protein: CASSSPGGGGYTF

D gene: TRBD1
J gene: TRBJ2-7
V gene: TRBV5-4
CDR3 protein: CASSLDRASYEQYF

D gene: TRBD2
J gene: TRBJ2-7
V gene: TRBV5-1
CDR3 protein: CASSPGTSSYEQYF

D gene: TRBD2
J gene: TRBJ2-2
V gene: TRBV4-1
CDR3 protein: CASSLSGGPRLFF

D gene: NA
J gene: TRBJ2-7
V gene: TRBV9
CDR3 protein: CASSVDGTGSYEQYF

D gene: TRBD2
J gene: TRBJ2-7
V gene: TRBV18
CDR3 protein: CASSPPSAGVYEQYF

D gene: NA
J gene: TRBJ1-2
V gene: TRBV29-1
CDR3 protein: CSVEEPRGYTF

D gene: TRBD1
J gene: TRBJ2-1
V gene: TRBV5-1
CDR3 protein: CASSLEGQVGDEQFF

D gene: TRBD1
J gene: TRBJ2-2
V gene: TRBV5-1
CDR3 protein: CASSLVGQGAATGELFF

D gene: TRBD1
J gene: TRBJ2-2
V gene: TRBV9
CDR3 protein: CASSPFPGGIGELFF

D gene: NA
J gene: TRBJ1-1
V gene: TRBV4-2
CDR3 protein: CASSQNPSVHTEAFF

D gene: NA
J gene: TRBJ1-5
V gene: TRBV11-1
CDR3 protein: CASALGAGQPQHF

D gene: NA
J gene: TRBJ2-3
V gene: TRBV5-1
CDR3 protein: CASSFSPGLSGDTQYF

D gene: NA
J gene: TRBJ1-5
V gene: TRBV5-1
CDR3 protein: CASSSRPASGPQHF

D gene: NA
J gene: TRBJ2-2
V gene: TRBV28
CDR3 protein: CASTPRSRVSGELFF

D gene: TRBD1
J gene: TRBJ1-2
V gene: TRBV28
CDR3 protein: CASRGGTGATGYTF

D gene: NA
J gene: TRBJ2-7
V gene: TRBV7-2
CDR3 protein: CASSLTSSYEQYF

D gene: NA
J gene: TRBJ1-2
V gene: TRBV6-1
CDR3 protein: CASSEAGPASYGYTF

D gene: NA
J gene: TRBJ2-7
V gene: TRBV11-1
CDR3 protein: CASSLEQNYEQYF

D gene: TRBD2
J gene: TRBJ2-3
V gene: TRBV19
CDR3 protein: CASNSRPLLAGEADTQYF

D gene: TRBD2
J gene: TRBJ2-3
V gene: TRBV28
CDR3 protein: CASVLAGSGPSTDTQYF